This TCR beta chain was identified in a study of T cell responses to AZD1222 COVID-19 vaccine. The sample holds one count of this clone. TCRdb's table, derived via immunoSEQ multiplex PCR, lists solely in-frame clones and lacks some. The table lists fewer than 150,000 clones, nearly 95% of them singletons. This CDR3 comprises 15 residues. The V end lost 6 bases, the J end lost 4 bases, and 18 bases lay between the germline ends. Per the germline V gene, CDR1 is LNHDA and CDR2 is SQIVND (reference sequence). Sequenced here: peripheral blood, sampled on day 0 of AZD1222 vaccination. J is TRBJ1-1 and V is TRBV19; D may be TRBD1 (5 bases). The sequence was obtained from an adult in good health. DNA for the CDR3: TGTGCCAGTAGGATTCAGTCCGGGGGGGGCACTGAAGCTTTCTTT. Its translation: CASRIQSGGGTEAFF.